One sample yielded the 6 T cell receptor beta chains listed below, sequenced in a study of graft-versus-host responses after intestinal transplantation. Libraries were prepared by immunoSEQ multiplex PCR; TCRdb keeps only in-frame clonotypes and omits some of them. The sample has over 10,000 clones, about four fifths seen once. The source was PBMCs, collected after intestinal transplantation. The source is a human patient who received an intestinal transplant, so some T cells may come from the graft donor.

The gene calls are TRBV5-3 and TRBJ2-2, with TRBD2 as a possible D gene (5 bases). TRBV5-3 falls under the ORF class, with uncertain function. The CDR3 covers 12 residues. V lost 8 bases, J lost 5 bases, and 10 bases lay in between. This CDR3 reads CASSGWTGELFF. In DNA form, the CDR3 reads TGTGCCAGCAGCGGCTGGACCGGGGAGCTGTTTTTT.

This clone came up once. The rearrangement joins TRBV7-7 to TRBJ1-2, with 9 bases that match TRBD1. Per germline, CDR1 SSHAT and CDR2 FNYEAQ (reference sequence). Germline trimming cut 5 bases from V and 7 bases from J; bases unmatched to any gene: 2. This CDR3 has 12 amino acids. DNA of the CDR3: TGTGCCAGCAGCCCGGGACAGGGTGGCTACACCTTC. It codes for CASSPGQGGYTF.

This chain connects TRBV5-1 to TRBJ2-7; 12 nucleotides align to TRBD2. The V and J ends lost 4 bases and 4 bases, in that order; junction bases with no gene match: 3. CDR1 SGHRS and CDR2 YFSETQ come from the germline V gene. This CDR3 is 14 amino acids long. CDR3 amino acids: CASSPGLAGYEQYF. The CDR3 coding sequence is TGCGCCAGCAGCCCCGGACTAGCGGGATACGAGCAGTACTTC.

This chain's CDR3 is CASSPGQGSTEQYF. DNA for the CDR3: TGTGCCAGCTCGCCTGGACAGGGAAGTACCGAGCAGTACTTC. The chain is built from TRBV18 and TRBJ2-7; the match to TRBD1 covers 8 bases. The germline V gene has CDR1 KGHSH and CDR2 LQKENI. The junction had 10 bases not matched to a gene; V was cut back by 6 bases and J by 6 bases. This CDR3 has 14 residues. The full variable domain, its missing parts supplied by reference TRBV18 and TRBJ2-7, is NAGVMQNPRHLVRRRGQEARLRCSPMKGHSHVYWYRQLPEEGLKFMVYLQKENIIDESGMPKERFSAEFPKEGPSILRIQQVVRGDSAAYFCASSPGQGSTEQYFGPGTRLTVT.

The chain employs TRBV7-3 and TRBJ2-3, with D hard to call. The CDR3 is 16 residues long. Germline CDR1 reads SGHTA; CDR2 reads FQGTGA. The germline V and J ends were trimmed by 1 base and 1 base, with 12 bases remaining between them. The CDR3: CASSLIPGEGTDTQYF. CDR3 nucleotide sequence: TGTGCCAGCAGCTTAATCCCCGGCGAAGGCACAGATACGCAGTATTTT.

V is TRBV6-1 and J is TRBJ2-1; 10 nucleotides agree with TRBD2. The CDR3 is made up of 15 amino acids. Germline CDR1 is MNHNS and CDR2 is SASEGT. V lost 3 bases, J lost 10 bases, and 9 bases stayed unmatched. The CDR3 DNA follows: TGTGCCAGCAGTGATCGAGCGGGAGGGCCGAGCGAGCAGTTCTTC. Translated: CASSDRAGGPSEQFF.